The rows below give T cell receptor beta chains drawn from one sample of a study of T cells in Graves' hyperthyroidism and ophthalmopathy. TCRdb redid the calling of the multiplex PCR reads with MiXCR, one entry per CDR3 protein. This table holds 350,000 to 450,000 distinct CDR3 sequences, approximately 17% found once. Sequenced sample: blood. The receptor source for this set is a woman under 40 with Graves' hyperthyroidism that later progressed to Graves' ophthalmopathy. CDR3s include the opening cysteine and the closing phenylalanine or tryptophan. A D gene is named only where the DNA matches it firmly. Size values are once, few and many counts, or a class for expanded clones, and some rows have none.

D gene: TRBD1; J gene: TRBJ1-1; clone size: many; V gene: TRBV24-1; CDR3 length: 13; CDR3 protein: CATSGTGRTEAFF
D gene: NA; J gene: TRBJ1-6; clone size: few; V gene: TRBV29-1; CDR3 length: 19; CDR3 protein: CSVGGRSPTRERVDSPLHF
D gene: NA; J gene: TRBJ2-1; clone size: NA; V gene: TRBV11-1; CDR3 length: 11; CDR3 protein: CASSQPREQFF
D gene: TRBD2; J gene: TRBJ2-1; clone size: NA; V gene: TRBV28; CDR3 length: 15; CDR3 protein: CASRQPGLAGIEQFF
D gene: NA; J gene: TRBJ1-2; clone size: NA; V gene: TRBV6-1; CDR3 length: 12; CDR3 protein: CASRGNMYGYTF
D gene: NA; J gene: TRBJ2-2; clone size: many; V gene: TRBV28; CDR3 length: 17; CDR3 protein: CASSWGDGLTGTGELFF
D gene: NA; J gene: TRBJ1-2; clone size: NA; V gene: TRBV19; CDR3 length: 13; CDR3 protein: CASSMSSGYGYTF
D gene: NA; J gene: TRBJ2-5; clone size: few; V gene: TRBV28; CDR3 length: 14; CDR3 protein: CASSLFRDQETQCF
D gene: NA; J gene: TRBJ2-7; clone size: NA; V gene: TRBV10-3; CDR3 length: 13; CDR3 protein: CAISVDGSYEQYF
D gene: TRBD2; J gene: TRBJ2-7; clone size: NA; V gene: TRBV4-1; CDR3 length: 15; CDR3 protein: CASSQEGGRSYEQYF
D gene: NA; J gene: TRBJ2-7; clone size: many; V gene: TRBV28; CDR3 length: 15; CDR3 protein: CASSDTLQGFHEQYF
D gene: NA; J gene: TRBJ2-1; clone size: NA; V gene: TRBV6-5; CDR3 length: 15; CDR3 protein: CASSYSRQKYNEQFF
D gene: NA; J gene: TRBJ1-6; clone size: many; V gene: TRBV6-5; CDR3 length: 15; CDR3 protein: CASSYSTYLNSPLHF
D gene: TRBD1; J gene: TRBJ2-7; clone size: many; V gene: TRBV4-1; CDR3 length: 15; CDR3 protein: CASSRGQGPSYEQYF
D gene: TRBD1; J gene: TRBJ2-5; clone size: NA; V gene: TRBV24-1; CDR3 length: 17; CDR3 protein: CATSESPGTGFSETQYF
D gene: TRBD1; J gene: TRBJ2-7; clone size: many; V gene: TRBV6-1; CDR3 length: 14; CDR3 protein: CASSLRDRPSEQYF
D gene: TRBD1; J gene: TRBJ2-1; clone size: NA; V gene: TRBV29-1; CDR3 length: 15; CDR3 protein: CSVDRDRVAYNEQFF
D gene: NA; J gene: TRBJ2-7; clone size: many; V gene: TRBV20-1; CDR3 length: 14; CDR3 protein: CSASDPRGNYEQYF
D gene: NA; J gene: TRBJ2-3; clone size: few; V gene: TRBV6-1; CDR3 length: 14; CDR3 protein: CASSEEGSSHTQYF
D gene: TRBD1; J gene: TRBJ2-7; clone size: few; V gene: TRBV27; CDR3 length: 14; CDR3 protein: CASSFPGQGREQYF
D gene: TRBD1; J gene: TRBJ2-5; clone size: many; V gene: TRBV5-6; CDR3 length: 15; CDR3 protein: CASSPDRGIQETQYF
D gene: TRBD1; J gene: TRBJ2-2; clone size: few; V gene: TRBV18; CDR3 length: 16; CDR3 protein: CASSPPGTGNTGELFF
D gene: NA; J gene: TRBJ2-4; clone size: NA; V gene: TRBV11-2; CDR3 length: 15; CDR3 protein: CASSLPQGGKNIQYF
D gene: NA; J gene: TRBJ1-2; clone size: many; V gene: TRBV2; CDR3 length: 15; CDR3 protein: CASSVARDRSFGYTF
D gene: NA; J gene: TRBJ2-7; clone size: many; V gene: TRBV7-9; CDR3 length: 17; CDR3 protein: CASALGSLRQSSYEQYF
D gene: NA; J gene: TRBJ2-3; clone size: NA; V gene: TRBV18; CDR3 length: 14; CDR3 protein: CASSQLQRTDTQYF
D gene: NA; J gene: TRBJ1-2; clone size: many; V gene: TRBV10-3; CDR3 length: 15; CDR3 protein: CAISGKGGDPYGYTF
D gene: TRBD2; J gene: TRBJ2-1; clone size: NA; V gene: TRBV6-5; CDR3 length: 15; CDR3 protein: CASSYLSGRAVEQFF
D gene: NA; J gene: TRBJ1-1; clone size: NA; V gene: TRBV10-3; CDR3 length: 13; CDR3 protein: CAISRGLTAEAFF
D gene: TRBD2; J gene: TRBJ2-2; clone size: few; V gene: TRBV11-2; CDR3 length: 21; CDR3 protein: CASSPTAGTSGRAIHTGELFF
D gene: TRBD1; J gene: TRBJ2-2; clone size: many; V gene: TRBV2; CDR3 length: 16; CDR3 protein: CASRRQDRVFKGELFF
D gene: NA; J gene: TRBJ1-1; clone size: NA; V gene: TRBV29-1; CDR3 length: 10; CDR3 protein: CSVGDTEAFF
D gene: TRBD1; J gene: TRBJ2-1; clone size: NA; V gene: TRBV5-1; CDR3 length: 15; CDR3 protein: CASSSGDRIDDEQFF
D gene: TRBD1; J gene: TRBJ2-5; clone size: NA; V gene: TRBV6-1; CDR3 length: 14; CDR3 protein: CASGQTGYGETQYF
D gene: NA; J gene: TRBJ1-3; clone size: many; V gene: TRBV12-3/TRBV12-4; CDR3 length: 18; CDR3 protein: CASSLRVRGQGPGNTIYF
D gene: NA; J gene: TRBJ1-1; clone size: many; V gene: TRBV19; CDR3 length: 15; CDR3 protein: CASSIAHRDNTEAFF
D gene: NA; J gene: TRBJ2-7; clone size: many; V gene: TRBV2; CDR3 length: 14; CDR3 protein: CASSEAKATYEQYF
D gene: NA; J gene: TRBJ1-6; clone size: many; V gene: TRBV28; CDR3 length: 14; CDR3 protein: CASSDSSYDSPLHF
D gene: NA; J gene: TRBJ1-5; clone size: many; V gene: TRBV7-8; CDR3 length: 13; CDR3 protein: CASKLVDNQPQHF
D gene: TRBD1; J gene: TRBJ2-3; clone size: NA; V gene: TRBV5-1; CDR3 length: 17; CDR3 protein: CASSPRLGTGGTDTQYF
D gene: NA; J gene: TRBJ2-7; clone size: many; V gene: TRBV11-2; CDR3 length: 12; CDR3 protein: CASSLYSAKQYF
D gene: NA; J gene: TRBJ2-7; clone size: many; V gene: TRBV5-1; CDR3 length: 15; CDR3 protein: CASSLRTSRLSEQYF
D gene: TRBD1; J gene: TRBJ1-6; clone size: many; V gene: TRBV7-2; CDR3 length: 15; CDR3 protein: CASSITYRGNSPLHF
D gene: TRBD1; J gene: TRBJ1-1; clone size: many; V gene: TRBV7-8; CDR3 length: 15; CDR3 protein: CASSLGSGGGTEAFF
D gene: NA; J gene: TRBJ1-1; clone size: many; V gene: TRBV10-2; CDR3 length: 14; CDR3 protein: CASSETGINTEAFF